This TCR beta chain is from a study of blood T cells in healthy people across ages. Study-level information: There was about one barcoded beta molecule captured by template switching per two T cells. Study-wide results and limits: Calculation of diversity from one million T cells yielded estimates considered to be underestimates. Versus aged donors, long-lived donors had higher diversity and more naive CD4+ cells. Among T cells, TCR beta diversity per million cells dropped roughly linearly as age rose.

The CDR3 sequence is 13 residues long. CDR1 is MNHEY and CDR2 is SVGEGT in the germline V gene. V was trimmed by 2 bases and J by 5 bases, leaving 9 bases between them. In its sample, this clonotype was seen many times. Its matching antigen is unknown. Sample-barcoded 5' priming and a J-beta primer mix drove a second PCR of roughly 7 to 11 cycles. TCRdb independently ran MiXCR on the 5' RACE reads; one entry per CDR3 protein. The sample includes hundreds of thousands of distinct CDR3 sequences, roughly three fifths of them seen just once. This clonotype was obtained from a man aged 55 to 70 in good health. This chain links TRBV6-2 or TRBV6-3 with TRBJ2-5; D uncertain. Sequenced sample: blood. The chain's CDR3 is CASSYQELETQYF. CDR3 sequence (DNA): TGTGCCAGCAGTTACCAAGAATTGGAGACCCAGTACTTC.